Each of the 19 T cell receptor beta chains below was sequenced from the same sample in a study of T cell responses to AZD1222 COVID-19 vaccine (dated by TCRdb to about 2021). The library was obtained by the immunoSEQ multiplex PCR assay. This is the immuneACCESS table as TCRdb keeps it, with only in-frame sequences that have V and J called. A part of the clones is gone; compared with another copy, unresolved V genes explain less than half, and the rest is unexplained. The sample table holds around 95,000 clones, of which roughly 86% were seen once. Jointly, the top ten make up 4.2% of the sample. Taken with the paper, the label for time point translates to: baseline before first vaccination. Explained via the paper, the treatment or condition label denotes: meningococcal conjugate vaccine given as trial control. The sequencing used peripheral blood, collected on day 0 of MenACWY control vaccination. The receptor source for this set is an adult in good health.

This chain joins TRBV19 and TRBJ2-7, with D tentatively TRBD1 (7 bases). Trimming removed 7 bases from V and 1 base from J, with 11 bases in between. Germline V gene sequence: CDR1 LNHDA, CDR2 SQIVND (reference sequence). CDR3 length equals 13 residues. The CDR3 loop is CASNAGGSYEQYF. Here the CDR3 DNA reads TGTGCCAGTAATGCAGGGGGGTCCTACGAGCAGTACTTC.

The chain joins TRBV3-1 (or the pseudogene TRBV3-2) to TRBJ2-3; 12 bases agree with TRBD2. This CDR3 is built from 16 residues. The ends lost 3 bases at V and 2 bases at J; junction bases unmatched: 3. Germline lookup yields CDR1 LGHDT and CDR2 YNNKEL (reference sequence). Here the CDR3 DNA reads TGTGCCAGCAGCCATCGACTAGCGGGGGACACAGATACGCAGTATTTT. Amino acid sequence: CASSHRLAGDTDTQYF.

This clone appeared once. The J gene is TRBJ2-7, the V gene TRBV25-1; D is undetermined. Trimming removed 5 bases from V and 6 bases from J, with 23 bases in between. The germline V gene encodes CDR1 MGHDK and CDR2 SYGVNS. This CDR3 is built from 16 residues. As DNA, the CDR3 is TGTGCCAGCAGTAAGAAGGAAAGTATAGGGCGGATCGAGCAGTACTTC. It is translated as CASSKKESIGRIEQYF.

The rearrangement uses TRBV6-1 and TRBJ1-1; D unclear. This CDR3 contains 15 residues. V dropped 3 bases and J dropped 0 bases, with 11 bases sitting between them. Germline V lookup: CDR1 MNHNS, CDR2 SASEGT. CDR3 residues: CASSELQFMNTEAFF. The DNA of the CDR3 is TGTGCCAGCAGTGAGTTGCAATTCATGAACACTGAAGCTTTCTTT.

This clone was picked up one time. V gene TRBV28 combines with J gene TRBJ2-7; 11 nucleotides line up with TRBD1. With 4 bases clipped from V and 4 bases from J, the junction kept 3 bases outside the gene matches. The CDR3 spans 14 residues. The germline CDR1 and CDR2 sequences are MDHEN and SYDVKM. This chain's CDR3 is CASSYWDRGYEQYF. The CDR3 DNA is TGTGCCAGCAGTTACTGGGACAGGGGGTACGAGCAGTACTTC. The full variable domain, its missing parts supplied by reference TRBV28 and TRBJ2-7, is DVKVTQSSRYLVKRTGEKVFLECVQDMDHENMFWYRQDPGLGLRLIYFSYDVKMKEKGDIPEGYSVSREKKERFSLILESASTNQTSMYLCASSYWDRGYEQYFGPGTRLTVT.

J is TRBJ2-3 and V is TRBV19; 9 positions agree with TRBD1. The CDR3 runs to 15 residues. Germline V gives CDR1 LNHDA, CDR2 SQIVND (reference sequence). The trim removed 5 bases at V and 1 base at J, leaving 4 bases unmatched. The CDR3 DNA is TGTGCCAGTAGTCAAAGGACAGGGGGCACAGATACGCAGTATTTT. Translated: CASSQRTGGTDTQYF.

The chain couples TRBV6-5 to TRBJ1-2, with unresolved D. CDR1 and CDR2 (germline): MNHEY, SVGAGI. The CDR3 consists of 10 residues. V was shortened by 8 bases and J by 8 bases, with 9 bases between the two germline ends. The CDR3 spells CASAGVGYTF. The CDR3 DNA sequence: TGTGCCAGCGCAGGAGTCGGCTACACCTTC.

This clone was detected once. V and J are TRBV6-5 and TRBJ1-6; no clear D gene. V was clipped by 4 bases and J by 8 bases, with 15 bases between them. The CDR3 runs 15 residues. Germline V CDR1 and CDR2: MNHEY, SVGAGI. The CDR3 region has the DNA TGTGCCAGCAGTTTTGGCCGGCGTTCTGATTCACCCCTCCACTTT. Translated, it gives CASSFGRRSDSPLHF.

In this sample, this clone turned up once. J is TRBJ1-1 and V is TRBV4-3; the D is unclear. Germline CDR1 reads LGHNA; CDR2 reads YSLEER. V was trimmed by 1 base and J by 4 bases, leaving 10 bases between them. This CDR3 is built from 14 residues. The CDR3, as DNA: TGCGCCAGCAGCCAAGGTCTTGTGGCCACTGAAGCTTTCTTT. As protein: CASSQGLVATEAFF.

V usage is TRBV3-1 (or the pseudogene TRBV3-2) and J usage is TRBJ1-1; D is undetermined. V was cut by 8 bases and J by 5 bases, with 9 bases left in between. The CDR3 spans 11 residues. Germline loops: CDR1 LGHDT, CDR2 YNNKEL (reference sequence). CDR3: CASGEWTEAFF. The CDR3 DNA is TGTGCCAGCGGGGAGTGGACTGAAGCTTTCTTT.

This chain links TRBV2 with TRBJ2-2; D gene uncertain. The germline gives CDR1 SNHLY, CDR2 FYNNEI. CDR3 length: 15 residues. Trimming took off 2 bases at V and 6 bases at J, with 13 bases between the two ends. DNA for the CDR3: TGTGCCAGCAGTGAAAATGGAAGGTTTTCCGGGGAGCTGTTTTTT. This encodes CASSENGRFSGELFF.

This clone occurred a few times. The CDR3 here is CASSATGGAGGYTF. CDR3 in DNA: TGTGCCAGCAGCGCGACAGGGGGCGCGGGGGGCTACACCTTC. This chain connects TRBV9 to TRBJ1-2; 10 nucleotides line up with TRBD1. With V trimmed by 3 bases and J by 8 bases, 7 bases remained unmatched. The CDR3 spans 14 residues. The germline V gene encodes CDR1 SGDLS and CDR2 YYNGEE.

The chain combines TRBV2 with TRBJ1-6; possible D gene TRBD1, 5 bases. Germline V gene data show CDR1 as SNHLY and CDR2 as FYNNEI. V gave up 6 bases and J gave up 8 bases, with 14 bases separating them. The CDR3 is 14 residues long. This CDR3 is CASRTDSRDSPLHF. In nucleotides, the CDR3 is TGTGCCAGCAGAACCGACAGTCGGGATTCACCCCTCCACTTT.

CDR3 sequence: CASSLFRQGHGYTF. The CDR3 nucleotides read TGTGCCAGCAGCTTGTTTAGACAGGGGCATGGCTACACCTTC. The chain employs TRBV28 and TRBJ1-2; TRBD1 matches at 8 bases. V lost 6 bases to trimming and J lost 6 bases; unmatched junction nucleotides: 9. Germline assignment: CDR1 MDHEN and CDR2 SYDVKM. CDR3 size: 14 residues.

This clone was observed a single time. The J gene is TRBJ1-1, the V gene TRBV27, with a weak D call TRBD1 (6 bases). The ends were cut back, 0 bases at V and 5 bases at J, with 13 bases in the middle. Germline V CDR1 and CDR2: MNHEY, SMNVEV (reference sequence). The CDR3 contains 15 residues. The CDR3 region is CASSLSGGRVTEAFF. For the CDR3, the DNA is TGTGCCAGCAGTTTATCCGGGGGGCGGGTGACTGAAGCTTTCTTT.

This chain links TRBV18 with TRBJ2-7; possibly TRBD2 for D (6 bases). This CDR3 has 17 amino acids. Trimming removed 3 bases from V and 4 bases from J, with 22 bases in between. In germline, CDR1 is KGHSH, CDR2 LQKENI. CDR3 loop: CASSPSRKRASAYEQYF. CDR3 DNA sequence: TGTGCCAGCTCACCCAGTAGGAAGCGAGCTAGCGCATACGAGCAGTACTTC.

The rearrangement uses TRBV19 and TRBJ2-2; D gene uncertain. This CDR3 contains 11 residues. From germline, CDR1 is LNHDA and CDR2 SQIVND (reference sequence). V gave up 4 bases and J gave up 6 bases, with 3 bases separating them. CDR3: CASSNSGELFF. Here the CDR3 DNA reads TGTGCCAGTAGTAACTCCGGGGAGCTGTTTTTT.

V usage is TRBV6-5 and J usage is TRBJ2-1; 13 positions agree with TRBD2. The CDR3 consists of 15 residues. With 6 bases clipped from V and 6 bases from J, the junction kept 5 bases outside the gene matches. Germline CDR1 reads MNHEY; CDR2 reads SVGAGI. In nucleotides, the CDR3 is TGTGCCAGCAGACAAACTAGCGGGAGGGCCAATGAGCAGTTCTTC. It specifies CASRQTSGRANEQFF.

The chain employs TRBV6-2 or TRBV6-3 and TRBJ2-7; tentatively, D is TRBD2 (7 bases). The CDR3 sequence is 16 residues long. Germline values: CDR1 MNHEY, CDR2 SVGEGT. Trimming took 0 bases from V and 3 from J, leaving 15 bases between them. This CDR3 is CASSYSRGRTIYEQYF. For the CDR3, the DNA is TGTGCCAGCAGTTACTCGCGGGGGCGAACAATCTACGAGCAGTACTTC.